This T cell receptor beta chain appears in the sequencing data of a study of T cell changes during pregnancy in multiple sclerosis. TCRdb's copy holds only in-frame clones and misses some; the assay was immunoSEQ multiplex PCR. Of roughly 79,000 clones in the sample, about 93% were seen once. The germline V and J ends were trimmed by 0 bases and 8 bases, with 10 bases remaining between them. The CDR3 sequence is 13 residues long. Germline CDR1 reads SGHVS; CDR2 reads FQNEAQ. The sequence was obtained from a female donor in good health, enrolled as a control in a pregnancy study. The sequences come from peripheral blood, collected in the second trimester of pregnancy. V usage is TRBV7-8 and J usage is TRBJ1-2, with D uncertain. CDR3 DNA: TGTGCCAGCAGCTTAGCGGGGAGATGGGGCTACACCTTC. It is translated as CASSLAGRWGYTF. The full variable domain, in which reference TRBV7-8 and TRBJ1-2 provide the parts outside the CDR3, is GAGVSQSPRYKVAKRGQDVALRCDPISGHVSLFWYQQALGQGPEFLTYFQNEAQLDKSGLPSDRFFAERPEGSVSTLKIQRTQQEDSAVYLCASSLAGRWGYTFGSGTRLTVV.